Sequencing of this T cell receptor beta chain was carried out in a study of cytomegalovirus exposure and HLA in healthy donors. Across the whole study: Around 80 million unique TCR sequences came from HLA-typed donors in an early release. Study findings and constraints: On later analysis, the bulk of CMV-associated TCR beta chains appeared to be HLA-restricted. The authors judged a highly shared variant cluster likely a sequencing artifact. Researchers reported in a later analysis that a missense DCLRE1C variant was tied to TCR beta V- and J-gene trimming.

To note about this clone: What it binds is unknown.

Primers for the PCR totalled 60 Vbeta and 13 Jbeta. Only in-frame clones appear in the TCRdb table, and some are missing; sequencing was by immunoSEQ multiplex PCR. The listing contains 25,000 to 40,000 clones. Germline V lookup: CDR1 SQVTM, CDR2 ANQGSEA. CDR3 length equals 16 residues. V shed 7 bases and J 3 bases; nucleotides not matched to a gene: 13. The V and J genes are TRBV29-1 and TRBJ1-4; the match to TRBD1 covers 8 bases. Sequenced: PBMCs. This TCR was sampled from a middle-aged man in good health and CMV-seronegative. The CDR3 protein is CSALSSRGPANEKLFF. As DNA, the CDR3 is TGCAGCGCCTTGAGTAGCAGGGGGCCGGCTAATGAAAAACTGTTTTTT.